What follows describes a single T cell receptor (beta chain). Its antigen is as yet unknown. Data came from immunoSEQ multiplex PCR; TCRdb stores just in-frame clones and leaves some out. The sample lists roughly 29,000 clones; more than 70% were seen once. The data belong to a study of OX40 agonist ivuxolimab in advanced cancers. Study context: Partial responses were achieved by three patients: one hepatocellular carcinoma, two cutaneous melanoma. Study-level results: Low normalized clonal expansion also occurred in some nonresponding patients. In the 0.1-3.0 mg/kg groups, partial responders showed among the lowest expansion. CD8+ T cells averaged more expanded clones than CD4+.

There are 12 residues in the CDR3. With 1 base removed from V and 7 bases from J, the gap between germline ends came to 8 bases. Per the germline V gene, CDR1 is SEHNR and CDR2 is FQNEAQ (reference sequence). This receptor was taken from an adult with an advanced solid tumor such as melanoma, head and neck, liver or kidney cancer. This chain uses TRBV7-9 with TRBJ2-7; a possible D gene is TRBD1 (5 bases). Material: CD4+ or CD8+ T cells sorted from blood, obtained in a trial of the OX40 agonist ivuxolimab. CDR3 sequence: CASSLGTPEQYF. DNA of the CDR3: TGTGCCAGCAGCTTAGGGACACCGGAGCAGTACTTC. Looking up the rest from reference TRBV7-9 and TRBJ2-7 gives the full variable domain: DTGVSQNPRHKITKRGQNVTFRCDPISEHNRLYWYRQTLGQGPEFLTYFQNEAQLEKSRLLSDRFSAERPKGSFSTLEIQRTEQGDSAMYLCASSLGTPEQYFGPGTRLTVT.